These 31 T cell receptor beta chains came from one sample sequenced in a study of human T cells and chemical hapten exposure. TCRdb used MiXCR to reprocess the RACE reads, holding one entry per CDR3 protein. The table shows around 69,000 distinct CDR3 sequences, with 6.5% to 10% occurring only once. As to time point: patch test 2, 6 weeks after DPC sensitization. The sample's treatment: therapeutic diphenylcyclopropenone sensitization with weekly scalp DPC. Specimen: whole blood, collected in connection with sensitization to the hapten diphenylcyclopropenone (DPC). These receptors were taken from a woman between 45 and 65 years old with alopecia areata. Some clones in this sample may be carry-over from other donors' samples.

V gene TRBV20-1 combines with J gene TRBJ1-1, with TRBD1 matching 7 bases. CDR1 DFQATT and CDR2 SNEGSKA come from the germline V gene (reference sequence). The CDR3 spans 14 residues. Germline trimming cut 5 bases from V and 5 bases from J; bases unmatched to any gene: 11. As DNA, the CDR3 is TGCAGTGCTGAGAACAGACAGGGAAAAACTGAAGCTTTCTTT. This encodes CSAENRQGKTEAFF.

The chain is built from TRBV18 and TRBJ1-5; the D is unclear. CDR3 length: 13 amino acids. With 3 bases removed from V and 7 bases from J, the gap between germline ends came to 10 bases. The germline V gene has CDR1 KGHSH and CDR2 LQKENI. Here the CDR3 reads CASSPTAQQPQHF. The CDR3 nucleotides are TGTGCCAGCTCACCTACAGCTCAACAGCCCCAGCATTTT.

The genes are TRBV20-1 and TRBJ2-3; 9 bases align to TRBD2. The CDR3 spans 14 residues. V lost 3 bases, J lost 5 bases, and 6 bases stayed unmatched. Germline V CDR1 and CDR2: DFQATT, SNEGSKA (reference sequence). The CDR3 loop is CSASPSGVLDTQYF. In nucleotides, the CDR3 is TGCAGTGCTAGTCCTAGCGGGGTGTTAGATACGCAGTATTTT.

In DNA, the CDR3 is TGCAGCGCATCTATCGGACAGCCACCCTACAATGAGCAGTTCTTC. It encodes CSASIGQPPYNEQFF. The chain couples TRBV29-1 to TRBJ2-1; D perhaps matches TRBD1 (6 bases). Germline CDR1 SQVTM, CDR2 ANQGSEA. The CDR3 spans 15 residues. With 7 bases removed from V and 2 bases from J, the gap between germline ends came to 18 bases.

The J gene is TRBJ2-7, the V gene TRBV2; perhaps TRBD2 as D (6 bases). Looked up from germline, CDR1 is SNHLY and CDR2 is FYNNEI. The CDR3 has 14 residues. Trimming cost V 7 bases and J 2 bases, with 15 bases left between them. The CDR3 spells CASTPGLGAYEQYF. CDR3 DNA sequence: TGTGCCAGCACTCCGGGACTGGGCGCCTACGAGCAGTACTTC.

In its sample, this clonotype was seen a few times. The V gene is TRBV2, the J gene TRBJ1-4; 9 nucleotides agree with TRBD1. Germline CDR1 reads SNHLY; CDR2 reads FYNNEI. V lost 5 bases to trimming and J lost 6 bases; unmatched junction nucleotides: 4. The CDR3 is 14 amino acids. The CDR3 reads CASSRDRVDEKLFF. The DNA for the CDR3 is TGTGCCAGCAGTCGGGACAGGGTCGATGAAAAACTGTTTTTT.

This clonotype was seen a handful of times. V gene TRBV11-2 combines with J gene TRBJ1-5; TRBD1 might be the D (5 bases). The CDR3 has 13 residues. Deletions cut 0 bases from V and 7 bases from J, with 7 bases between. Germline CDR1 SGHAT, CDR2 FQNNGV. The CDR3 here is CASSLEQGQPQHF. CDR3 coding DNA: TGTGCCAGCAGCTTAGAGCAGGGCCAGCCCCAGCATTTT.

This clonotype was observed a handful of times. The DNA for the CDR3 is TGTGCCAGCAGCGGGACCGGGACAGGGTACGAGCAGTACTTC. Its translation is CASSGTGTGYEQYF. The rearrangement uses TRBV9 and TRBJ2-7, with 9 positions matching TRBD1. CDR1 is SGDLS and CDR2 is YYNGEE in the germline V gene. The CDR3 length is 14 residues. Trimming cost V 3 bases and J 4 bases; bases outside gene matches: 5.

This clonotype was seen only a few times. This sequence joins TRBV7-2 and TRBJ1-1, with no clear D. Germline loops: CDR1 SGHTA, CDR2 FQGNSA. V lost 5 bases and J 5 bases, leaving 15 bases between the germline ends. The CDR3 sequence is 14 residues long. The CDR3 nucleotides are TGTGCCAGCAGCACCGATCGGACTGGGACTGAAGCTTTCTTT. This encodes CASSTDRTGTEAFF.

This clonotype was seen at least ten times. This chain joins TRBV7-8 and TRBJ1-2; 9 bases match TRBD1. Germline loops: CDR1 SGHVS, CDR2 FQNEAQ. CDR3 length: 17 amino acids. Trimming at V came to 0 bases and at J to 4 bases, leaving 9 bases not matched to a gene. The CDR3 here is CASSLALGTGNVYGYTF. In DNA, the CDR3 is TGTGCCAGCAGCTTAGCCCTTGGGACAGGGAACGTCTATGGCTACACCTTC.

This clonotype was picked up a small number of times. This chain connects TRBV2 to TRBJ2-4; possible D gene TRBD1, 6 bases. Trimming pared 2 bases from V and 1 base from J, leaving 12 bases between. The V gene's germline CDR1 is SNHLY and CDR2 FYNNEI. This CDR3 is built from 16 residues. CDR3 sequence reads: CASSESRGRAKNIQYF. CDR3 in DNA: TGTGCCAGCAGTGAATCCAGGGGAAGGGCCAAAAACATTCAGTACTTC.

This clonotype was counted a few times. The chain recombines TRBV24-1 with TRBJ2-4, with D perhaps given as TRBD1 or TRBD2 (5 bases each). Germline V gene lookup returns CDR1 KGHDR and CDR2 SFDVKD. The CDR3 covers 14 residues. V gave up 3 bases and J gave up 7 bases, with 12 bases separating them. CDR3 sequence: CATSDKGRGNIQYF. DNA of the CDR3: TGTGCCACCAGTGATAAGGGGCGCGGGAACATTCAGTACTTC.

This clonotype occurred a few times. This sequence joins TRBV9 and TRBJ1-3, with 7 bases identical to TRBD1. The V gene end was trimmed by 2 bases and the J gene end by 0 bases; junction bases not matched to a gene: 8. This CDR3 is built from 17 residues. Germline V CDR1 and CDR2: SGDLS, YYNGEE. CDR3 amino acids: CASSVRQGPGSGNTIYF. The DNA for the CDR3 is TGTGCCAGCAGCGTCAGACAGGGCCCGGGCTCTGGAAACACCATATATTTT.

This clonotype was recorded at least ten times. The chain couples TRBV20-1 to TRBJ2-1; 10 bases map to TRBD2. This CDR3 has 14 residues. Germline CDR1 is DFQATT and CDR2 is SNEGSKA (reference sequence). Trimming took 3 bases from V and 7 from J; bases not matched to a gene: 6. The CDR3, as DNA: TGCAGTGCTAGCGGGGGACTAGCGTTGAATGAGCAGTTCTTC. Amino acids: CSASGGLALNEQFF.

The chain joins TRBV14 to TRBJ2-3; D is possibly TRBD1 (5 bases). The V gene lost 2 bases and the J gene lost 0 bases, with 9 bases spanning the gap. CDR3 length equals 15 residues. CDR1 and CDR2 (germline): SGHDN, FVKESK. CDR3 loop: CASSQWGSSTDTQYF. DNA for the CDR3: TGTGCCAGCAGCCAATGGGGCTCCAGCACAGATACGCAGTATTTT.

This clonotype was seen repeatedly, ten times or more. The CDR3 spells CASSSLGVNTEAFF. DNA of the CDR3: TGTGCCAGCAGTTCATTAGGGGTGAACACTGAAGCTTTCTTT. The gene calls are TRBV6-2 or TRBV6-3 and TRBJ1-1, with TRBD1 as a possible D gene (5 bases). CDR3 length equals 14 residues. Germline lookup yields CDR1 MNHEY and CDR2 SVGEGT. Trimming took off 4 bases at V and 0 bases at J, with 9 bases between the two ends.

The chain couples TRBV7-9 to TRBJ1-1; 9 bases match TRBD1. The germline V gene encodes CDR1 SEHNR and CDR2 FQNEAQ (reference sequence). CDR3 length: 15 amino acids. Trimming at V came to 4 bases and at J to 8 bases, leaving 11 bases not matched to a gene. The CDR3 nucleotides are TGTGCCAGCAGCTGGCTGGACAGGGGCTTTTCCGAAGCTTTCTTT. Translation: CASSWLDRGFSEAFF. Using reference TRBV7-9 and TRBJ1-1 for the parts outside the CDR3, the full variable domain is DTGVSQNPRHKITKRGQNVTFRCDPISEHNRLYWYRQTLGQGPEFLTYFQNEAQLEKSRLLSDRFSAERPKGSFSTLEIQRTEQGDSAMYLCASSWLDRGFSEAFFGQGTRLTVV.

This clonotype was found a few times. The chain employs TRBV6-5 and TRBJ2-3; 7 bases are a match to TRBD1. Germline-derived CDR1 and CDR2 are MNHEY and SVGAGI. This CDR3 contains 15 residues. Unmatched junction bases numbered 8, after V lost 6 bases and J lost 2 bases. CDR3 residues: CASSSDRVDTDTQYF. As DNA, the CDR3 is TGTGCCAGCAGCTCAGACAGGGTTGACACAGATACGCAGTATTTT.

About this clonotype itself: Being one base from a much bigger clone, this may be a read error. This chain joins TRBV7-8 and TRBJ2-2; D is possibly TRBD2 (6 bases). The CDR3 sequence is 13 residues long. Germline V gene data show CDR1 as SGHVS and CDR2 as FQNEAQ. The CDR3 nucleotides are TGTGCCAGCAGCGGGGGAGGCACCGGGGAGCCGTTTTTT. The encoded protein is CASSGGGTGEPFF.

This clonotype was seen a few times. The V and J genes are TRBV19 and TRBJ2-7, with D possibly being TRBD1 (6 bases). Germline lookup yields CDR1 LNHDA and CDR2 SQIVND (reference sequence). V was cut by 6 bases and J by 0 bases, with 12 bases left in between. The CDR3 runs to 14 residues. The CDR3 coding sequence is TGTGCCAGTAGCTCGGACAGAAGCTCCTACGAGCAGTACTTC. Protein: CASSSDRSSYEQYF. The full variable domain, with the rest looked up from reference TRBV19 and TRBJ2-7, is DGGITQSPKYLFRKEGQNVTLSCEQNLNHDAMYWYRQDPGQGLRLIYYSQIVNDFQKGDIAEGYSVSREKKESFPLTVTSAQKNPTAFYLCASSSDRSSYEQYFGPGTRLTVT.

This clonotype was picked up many times. The chain combines TRBV6-5 with TRBJ2-7; 9 bases align to TRBD2. CDR3 length: 14 amino acids. Germline assignment: CDR1 MNHEY and CDR2 SVGAGI. V gave up 2 bases and J gave up 3 bases; unmatched junction bases: 2. As DNA, the CDR3 is TGTGCCAGCAGTTACGCGGGGGGGAGCTACGAGCAGTACTTC. Protein sequence: CASSYAGGSYEQYF.

The CDR3 region is CASSLNWQAYYEQYF. In DNA form, the CDR3 reads TGCGCCAGCAGCTTGAATTGGCAGGCCTATTACGAGCAGTACTTC. J is TRBJ2-7 and V is TRBV5-1; D is undetermined. The germline V gene encodes CDR1 SGHRS and CDR2 YFSETQ. V lost 1 base and J 4 bases, leaving 15 bases between the germline ends. This CDR3 comprises 15 residues. Using reference TRBV5-1 and TRBJ2-7 for the parts outside the CDR3, the full variable domain is KAGVTQTPRYLIKTRGQQVTLSCSPISGHRSVSWYQQTPGQGLQFLFEYFSETQRNKGNFPGRFSGRQFSNSRSEMNVSTLELGDSALYLCASSLNWQAYYEQYFGPGTRLTVT.

This clonotype turned up a few times. This sequence joins TRBV18 and TRBJ2-5, with D unresolved. V gave up 4 bases and J gave up 5 bases, with 11 bases separating them. Germline CDR1 is KGHSH and CDR2 is LQKENI. CDR3 length: 13 residues. This chain's CDR3 is CASSRVPRETQYF. Here the CDR3 DNA reads TGTGCCAGCTCACGTGTGCCTCGGGAGACCCAGTACTTC.

This clonotype appeared a few times. This chain connects TRBV6-5 to TRBJ1-1, with D maybe TRBD1 (5 bases). The V end was cut by 6 bases, the J end by 0 bases, with 14 bases between. Per the germline V gene, CDR1 is MNHEY and CDR2 is SVGAGI. The CDR3 totals 15 residues. The CDR3 sequence is CASRIGHRLNTEAFF. The DNA for the CDR3 is TGTGCCAGCAGGATCGGACACAGGTTGAACACTGAAGCTTTCTTT.

This clonotype was found many times. This chain links TRBV10-3 with TRBJ1-1, with TRBD1 matching 8 bases. This CDR3 has 16 residues. Unmatched junction bases numbered 9, after V lost 6 bases and J lost 0 bases. Germline CDR1 and CDR2: ENHRY and SYGVKD. The chain's CDR3 is CAISPGQGGMNTEAFF. The CDR3 DNA follows: TGTGCCATCAGCCCTGGACAGGGTGGCATGAACACTGAAGCTTTCTTT.

V and J are TRBV5-6 and TRBJ2-5; perhaps TRBD2 as D (6 bases). The germline gives CDR1 SGHDT, CDR2 YYEEEE. The CDR3 extends over 13 amino acids. The V end lost 2 bases, the J end lost 5 bases, and 10 bases lay between the germline ends. CDR3 amino acids: CASSLGGAETQYF. The CDR3 coding sequence is TGTGCCAGCAGCTTAGGAGGGGCTGAGACCCAGTACTTC.

There are many counts of this clonotype. The V call is TRBV6-1, the J call TRBJ1-5; TRBD1 might be the D (6 bases). CDR1 is MNHNS, CDR2 SASEGT, per germline. Trimming shortened V by 2 bases and J by 1 base, and 15 bases separated the two germline ends. This CDR3 has 17 residues. CDR3 residues: CASSEKGGRVSNQPQHF. Written as DNA, the CDR3 is TGTGCCAGCAGTGAAAAGGGGGGCAGGGTGAGCAATCAGCCCCAGCATTTT.

This clonotype was counted only a few times. The chain uses TRBV20-1 and TRBJ1-5, with no clear D. Germline-derived CDR1 and CDR2 are DFQATT and SNEGSKA (reference sequence). The V gene lost 1 base and the J gene lost 2 bases, with 15 bases spanning the gap. The CDR3 sequence is 16 residues long. CDR3 bases: TGCAGTGCTAGAGGGACTAAGGCCGCACGCAATCAGCCCCAGCATTTT. This gives the protein CSARGTKAARNQPQHF.

This clonotype was seen a few times. J is TRBJ2-7 and V is TRBV21-1; TRBD1 reflects the table's D call only, with no check against the DNA. TRBV21-1 is noted as a pseudogene. The CDR3 length is 19 residues. The CDR3 protein is CASSTPSRVDTTITHEQYF. CDR3 nucleotides: TGTGCCAGCAGCACCCCCTCGAGGGTCGACACGACGATTACCCACGAGCAGTACTTC.

This clonotype was detected many times. The J gene is TRBJ1-1, the V gene TRBV6-2 or TRBV6-3; possible D gene TRBD1, 5 bases. Trimming pared 6 bases from V and 2 bases from J, leaving 10 bases between. The germline gives CDR1 MNHEY, CDR2 SVGEGT. This CDR3 has 13 amino acids. Here the CDR3 reads CASRGTGNTEAFF. CDR3 nucleotides: TGTGCCAGCAGGGGGACGGGCAACACTGAAGCTTTCTTT.

This clonotype showed up many times. The chain is built from TRBV2 and TRBJ1-1, with a tentative D call TRBD1 (6 bases). V lost 3 bases and J lost 1, with 9 bases in between. The germline CDR1 and CDR2 sequences are SNHLY and FYNNEI. The CDR3 totals 14 residues. CDR3 sequence reads: CASSDRTENTEAFF. In DNA, the CDR3 is TGTGCCAGCAGTGACCGGACAGAGAACACTGAAGCTTTCTTT.